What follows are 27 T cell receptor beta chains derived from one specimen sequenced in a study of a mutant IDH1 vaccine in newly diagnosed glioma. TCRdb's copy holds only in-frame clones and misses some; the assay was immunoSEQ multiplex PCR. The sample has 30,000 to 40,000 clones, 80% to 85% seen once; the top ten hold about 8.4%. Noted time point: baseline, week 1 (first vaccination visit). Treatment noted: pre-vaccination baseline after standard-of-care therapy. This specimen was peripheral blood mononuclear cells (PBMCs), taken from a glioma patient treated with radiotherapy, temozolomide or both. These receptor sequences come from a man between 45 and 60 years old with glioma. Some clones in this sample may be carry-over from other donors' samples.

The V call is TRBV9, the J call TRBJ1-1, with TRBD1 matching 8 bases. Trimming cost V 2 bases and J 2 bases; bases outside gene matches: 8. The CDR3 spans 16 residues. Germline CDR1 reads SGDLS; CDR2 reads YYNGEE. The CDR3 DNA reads TGTGCCAGCAGCGTGGGTCTGACAGGGGCTAACACTGAAGCTTTCTTT. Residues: CASSVGLTGANTEAFF.

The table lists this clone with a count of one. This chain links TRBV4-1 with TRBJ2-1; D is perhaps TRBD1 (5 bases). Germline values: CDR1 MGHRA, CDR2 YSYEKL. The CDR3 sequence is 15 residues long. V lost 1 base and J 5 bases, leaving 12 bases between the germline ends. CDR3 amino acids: CASSQVSARDNEQFF. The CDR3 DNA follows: TGCGCCAGCAGCCAAGTAAGTGCCAGGGACAATGAGCAGTTCTTC.

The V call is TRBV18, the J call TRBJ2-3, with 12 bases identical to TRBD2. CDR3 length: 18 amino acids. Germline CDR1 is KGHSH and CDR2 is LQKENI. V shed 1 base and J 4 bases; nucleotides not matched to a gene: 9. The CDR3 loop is CASSPLPSGGAMADTQYF. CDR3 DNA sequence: TGTGCCAGCTCACCACTACCTAGCGGGGGGGCGATGGCAGATACGCAGTATTTT.

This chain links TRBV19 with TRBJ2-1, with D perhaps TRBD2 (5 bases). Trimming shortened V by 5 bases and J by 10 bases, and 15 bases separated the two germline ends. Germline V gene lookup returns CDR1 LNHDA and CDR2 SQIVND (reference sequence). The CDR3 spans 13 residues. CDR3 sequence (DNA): TGTGCCAGTAGTCTCCAAGCGGTTGGGGAGCAGTTCTTC. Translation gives CASSLQAVGEQFF. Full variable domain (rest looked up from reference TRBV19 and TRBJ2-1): DGGITQSPKYLFRKEGQNVTLSCEQNLNHDAMYWYRQDPGQGLRLIYYSQIVNDFQKGDIAEGYSVSREKKESFPLTVTSAQKNPTAFYLCASSLQAVGEQFFGPGTRLTVL.

Here the CDR3 reads CASSQFALAGDHEQYF. The CDR3 DNA reads TGTGCCAGCAGCCAATTTGCACTAGCGGGGGATCACGAGCAGTACTTC. The chain links TRBV16 to TRBJ2-7, with 11 bases lining up with TRBD2. Germline trimming cut 1 base from V and 5 bases from J; bases unmatched to any gene: 7. CDR3 length: 16 amino acids. Per germline, CDR1 KGHSY and CDR2 FQNENV.

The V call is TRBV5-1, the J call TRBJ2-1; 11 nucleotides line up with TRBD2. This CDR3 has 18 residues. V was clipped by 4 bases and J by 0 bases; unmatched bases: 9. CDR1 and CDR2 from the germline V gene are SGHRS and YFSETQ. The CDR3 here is CASSHTSGGPASYNEQFF. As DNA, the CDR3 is TGCGCCAGCAGCCATACTAGCGGGGGCCCTGCCTCCTACAATGAGCAGTTCTTC.

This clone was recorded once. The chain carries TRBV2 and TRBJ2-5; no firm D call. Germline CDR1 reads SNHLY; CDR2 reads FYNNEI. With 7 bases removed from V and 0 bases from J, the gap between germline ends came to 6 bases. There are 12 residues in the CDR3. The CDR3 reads CASIDDQETQYF. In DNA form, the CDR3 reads TGTGCCAGCATAGATGACCAAGAGACCCAGTACTTC.

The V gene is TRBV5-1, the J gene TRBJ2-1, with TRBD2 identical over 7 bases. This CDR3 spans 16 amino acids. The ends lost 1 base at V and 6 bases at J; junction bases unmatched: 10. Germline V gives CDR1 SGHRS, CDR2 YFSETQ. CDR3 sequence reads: CASSLQPSGNSNEQFF. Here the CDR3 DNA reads TGCGCCAGCAGCTTGCAGCCTAGCGGTAATAGCAATGAGCAGTTCTTC.

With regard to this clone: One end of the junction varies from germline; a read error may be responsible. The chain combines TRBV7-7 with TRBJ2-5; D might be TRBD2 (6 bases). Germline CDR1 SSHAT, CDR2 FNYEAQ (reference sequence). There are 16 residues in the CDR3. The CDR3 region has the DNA TGTGCTAGCAGTAGAGGCATGTCTAGCGAGTTAAAGACCCAGTACTTC. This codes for CASSRGMSSELKTQYF.

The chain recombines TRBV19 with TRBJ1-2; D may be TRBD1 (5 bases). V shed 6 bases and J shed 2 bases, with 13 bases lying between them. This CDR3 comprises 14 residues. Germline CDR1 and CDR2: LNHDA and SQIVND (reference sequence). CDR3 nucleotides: TGTGCCAGTAGCACCCAGGGTCTGAACTATGGCTACACCTTC. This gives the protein CASSTQGLNYGYTF. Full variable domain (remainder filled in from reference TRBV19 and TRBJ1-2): DGGITQSPKYLFRKEGQNVTLSCEQNLNHDAMYWYRQDPGQGLRLIYYSQIVNDFQKGDIAEGYSVSREKKESFPLTVTSAQKNPTAFYLCASSTQGLNYGYTFGSGTRLTVV.

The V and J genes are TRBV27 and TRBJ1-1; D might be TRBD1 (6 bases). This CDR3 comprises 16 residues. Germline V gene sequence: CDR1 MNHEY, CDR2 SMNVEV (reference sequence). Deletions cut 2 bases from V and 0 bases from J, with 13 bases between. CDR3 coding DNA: TGTGCCAGCAGTTTAGTCTGGGGGGGCATGAACACTGAAGCTTTCTTT. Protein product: CASSLVWGGMNTEAFF.

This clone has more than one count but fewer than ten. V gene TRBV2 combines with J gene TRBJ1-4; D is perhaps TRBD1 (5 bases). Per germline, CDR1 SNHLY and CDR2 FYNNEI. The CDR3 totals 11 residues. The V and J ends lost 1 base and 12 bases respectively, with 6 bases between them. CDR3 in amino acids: CASSEGGELFF. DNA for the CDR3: TGTGCCAGCAGTGAAGGGGGGGAACTGTTTTTT.

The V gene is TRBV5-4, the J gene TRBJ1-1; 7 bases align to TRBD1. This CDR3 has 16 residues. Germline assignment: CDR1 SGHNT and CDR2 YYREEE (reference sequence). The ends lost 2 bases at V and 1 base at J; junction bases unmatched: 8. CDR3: CASSFSGGYSNTEAFF. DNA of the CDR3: TGTGCCAGCAGCTTTTCAGGGGGGTATTCGAACACTGAAGCTTTCTTT.

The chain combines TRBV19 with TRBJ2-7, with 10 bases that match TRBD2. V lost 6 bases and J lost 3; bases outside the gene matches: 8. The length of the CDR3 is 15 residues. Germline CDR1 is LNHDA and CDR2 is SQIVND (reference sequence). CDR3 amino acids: CASSLSGGAVYEQYF. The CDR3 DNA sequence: TGTGCCAGTAGCTTGAGCGGGGGGGCTGTCTACGAGCAGTACTTC.

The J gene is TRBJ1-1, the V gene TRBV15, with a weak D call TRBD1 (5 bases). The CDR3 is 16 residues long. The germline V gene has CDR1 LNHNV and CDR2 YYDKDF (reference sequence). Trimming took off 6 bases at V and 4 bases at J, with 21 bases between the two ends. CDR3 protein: CATRGLSGTVGTEAFF. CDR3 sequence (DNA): TGTGCCACCAGGGGGCTGAGCGGGACGGTAGGCACTGAAGCTTTCTTT.

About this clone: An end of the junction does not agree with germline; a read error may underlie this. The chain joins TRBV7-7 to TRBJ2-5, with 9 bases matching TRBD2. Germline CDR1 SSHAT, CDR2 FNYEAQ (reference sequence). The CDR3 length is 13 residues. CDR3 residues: CASSSTSGETQYF. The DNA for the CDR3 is TGTGCTAGCAGCTCGACTAGCGGAGAGACCCAGTACTTC.

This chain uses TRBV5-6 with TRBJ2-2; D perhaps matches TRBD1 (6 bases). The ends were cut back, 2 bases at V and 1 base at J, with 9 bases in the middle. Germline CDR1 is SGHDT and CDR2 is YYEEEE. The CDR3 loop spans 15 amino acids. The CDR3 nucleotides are TGTGCCAGCAGCTTAATGGACAGGAACACCGGGGAGCTGTTTTTT. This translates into CASSLMDRNTGELFF.

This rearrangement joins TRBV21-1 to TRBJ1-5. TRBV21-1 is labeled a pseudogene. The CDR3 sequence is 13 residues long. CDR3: CASSKSCAQPQHF. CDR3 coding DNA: TGTGCCAGCAGCAAATCTTGTGCCCAGCCCCAGCATTTT.

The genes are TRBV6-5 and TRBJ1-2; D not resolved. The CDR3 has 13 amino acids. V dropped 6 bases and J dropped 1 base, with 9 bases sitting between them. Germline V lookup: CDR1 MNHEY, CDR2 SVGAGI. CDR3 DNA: TGTGCCAGCAGGCTGACACATAACTATGGCTACACCTTC. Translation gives CASRLTHNYGYTF.

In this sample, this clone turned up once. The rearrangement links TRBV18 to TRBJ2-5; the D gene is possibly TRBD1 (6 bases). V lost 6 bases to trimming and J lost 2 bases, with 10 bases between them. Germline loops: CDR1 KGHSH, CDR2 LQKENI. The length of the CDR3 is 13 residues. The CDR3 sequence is CASSGGHQETQYF. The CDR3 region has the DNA TGTGCCAGCTCTGGGGGACATCAAGAGACCCAGTACTTC. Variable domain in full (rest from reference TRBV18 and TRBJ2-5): NAGVMQNPRHLVRRRGQEARLRCSPMKGHSHVYWYRQLPEEGLKFMVYLQKENIIDESGMPKERFSAEFPKEGPSILRIQQVVRGDSAAYFCASSGGHQETQYFGPGTRLLVL.

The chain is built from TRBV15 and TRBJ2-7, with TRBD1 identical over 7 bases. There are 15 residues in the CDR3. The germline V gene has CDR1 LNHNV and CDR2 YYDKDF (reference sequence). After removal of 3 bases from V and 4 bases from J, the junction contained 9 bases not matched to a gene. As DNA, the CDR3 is TGTGCCACCAGCAGGGATTTTGGACAGGCGTACGAGCAGTACTTC. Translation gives CATSRDFGQAYEQYF. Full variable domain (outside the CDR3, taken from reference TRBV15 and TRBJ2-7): DAMVIQNPRYQVTQFGKPVTLSCSQTLNHNVMYWYQQKSSQAPKLLFHYYDKDFNNEADTPDNFQSRRPNTSFCFLDIRSPGLGDTAMYLCATSRDFGQAYEQYFGPGTRLTVT.

This CDR3 reads CASSLAGGGYNEQFF. The CDR3 DNA reads TGCGCCAGCAGCCTAGCGGGGGGCGGGTACAATGAGCAGTTCTTC. The V and J genes are TRBV5-1 and TRBJ2-1; the match to TRBD2 covers 11 bases. The trim removed 4 bases at V and 4 bases at J, leaving 4 bases unmatched. CDR1 is SGHRS, CDR2 YFSETQ, per germline. CDR3 length: 15 residues.

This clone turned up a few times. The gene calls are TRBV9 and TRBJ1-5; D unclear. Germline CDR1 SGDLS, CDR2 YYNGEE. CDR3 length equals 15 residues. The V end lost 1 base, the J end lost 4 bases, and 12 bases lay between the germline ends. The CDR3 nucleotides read TGTGCCAGCAGCGTACAGGACGGACTGAATCAGCCCCAGCATTTT. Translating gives CASSVQDGLNQPQHF.

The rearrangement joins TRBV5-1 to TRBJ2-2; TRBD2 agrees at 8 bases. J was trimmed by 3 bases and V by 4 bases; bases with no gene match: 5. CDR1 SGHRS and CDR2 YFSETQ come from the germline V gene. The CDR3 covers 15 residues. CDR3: CASSPGGGDTGELFF. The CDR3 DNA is TGCGCCAGCAGCCCGGGGGGGGGCGACACCGGGGAGCTGTTTTTT.

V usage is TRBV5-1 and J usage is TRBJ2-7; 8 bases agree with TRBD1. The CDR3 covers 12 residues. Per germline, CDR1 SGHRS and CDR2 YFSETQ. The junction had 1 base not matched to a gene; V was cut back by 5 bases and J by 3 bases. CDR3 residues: CASSGQGYEQYF. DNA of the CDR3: TGCGCCAGCAGTGGACAGGGCTACGAGCAGTACTTC.

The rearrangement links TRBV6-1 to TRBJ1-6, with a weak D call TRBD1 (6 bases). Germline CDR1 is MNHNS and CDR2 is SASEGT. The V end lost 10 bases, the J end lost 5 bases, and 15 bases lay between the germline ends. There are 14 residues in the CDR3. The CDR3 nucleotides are TGTGCCATCTTCGACAGGAGCCATAATTCACCCCTCCACTTT. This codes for CAIFDRSHNSPLHF.

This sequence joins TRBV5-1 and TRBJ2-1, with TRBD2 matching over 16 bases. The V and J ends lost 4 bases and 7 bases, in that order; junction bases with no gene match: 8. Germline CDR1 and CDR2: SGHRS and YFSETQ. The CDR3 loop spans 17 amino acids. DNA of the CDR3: TGCGCCAGCAGCCCGGGACTAGCGGGGGGGCCAGGGAATGAGCAGTTCTTC. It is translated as CASSPGLAGGPGNEQFF.